The subject of this entry is one T cell receptor beta chain. In the original analysis: Amplifying reference gene primers gave estimates of nucleated cell counts. The table came from immunoSEQ multiplex PCR; TCRdb's copy has only in-frame clones and leaves some out. That table gives V, J and clone size, and the DNA gave D and trimming. The sample records 130,000 to 150,000 clones, roughly 90% being singletons. This entry belongs to a study of blood T cell repertoires in COVID-19. This CDR3 contains 15 residues. CDR1 MGHRA and CDR2 YSYEKL come from the germline V gene. V shed 4 bases, J shed 1 base, and the junction held 3 bases outside the gene matches.

The V call is TRBV4-1, the J call TRBJ2-7; 11 bases are shared with TRBD2. This TCR came from a human donor in a cohort sampled during active COVID-19. The sequenced sample was peripheral blood. The CDR3 DNA is TGCGCCAGCAGCCTTGGACTAGCGGGTTCCTACGAGCAGTACTTC. As protein: CASSLGLAGSYEQYF.